This paragraph covers one T cell receptor beta chain sequence. TCRdb keeps only in-frame clones here, not all; method: immunoSEQ multiplex PCR. Among about 30,000 clones listed, about 80% were seen once. The V and J ends lost 6 bases and 6 bases, in that order; junction bases with no gene match: 5. CDR3 size: 12 residues. Germline assignment: CDR1 MNHEY and CDR2 SVGAGI. The data belong to a study of PD-1 blockade in classical Hodgkin lymphoma. Study in general: Intravenous delivery of nivolumab at 3 mg/kg to patients occurred every 2 weeks.

Time point defined: cycle 4 day 1 (C4D1), after five to seven weeks of nivolumab. Every patient experienced relapse after autologous stem cell transplantation, and brentuximab vedotin exposure varied. Magnetic depletion of unwanted cells isolated CD4+ T cells from thawed PBMCs. This chain connects TRBV6-5 to TRBJ2-7, with 7 bases lining up with TRBD1. This TCR came from a human donor with classical Hodgkin lymphoma. Sequenced material: CD4+ T cells from blood, taken before the fourth cycle of nivolumab. The CDR3 sequence: CASRDNRGEQYF. As DNA, the CDR3 is TGTGCCAGCAGAGATAACAGGGGCGAGCAGTACTTC.